Detailed here is one TCR beta chain. Its recognized antigen is unknown. No per-base quality is available; no much larger clone lies one base away. These data originate in a study of cytomegalovirus exposure and HLA in healthy donors (dated 2017 in TCRdb). A note on the overall study: According to an earlier analysis of 587 of the donors, about 179 million T cells yielded over 100 million unique TCR beta sequences and 276 Gb of sequence data. Roughly 300 gigabases of sequencing data and tens of millions of unique TCR sequences were included in an early release covering over 600 HLA-typed donors. Among the roughly 400 genotyped donors, around 81% belonged to the genetic ancestry cluster associated with self-reported Caucasian donors. The study aimed to test whether cataloging public T cell receptors could reveal signatures of past pathogen exposure. Using immunosequencing, the study profiled T cell repertoires from 640 or so subjects and related those repertoires to cytomegalovirus serostatus. A separate validation cohort of roughly 130 different subjects was used in addition to the roughly 640-subject first cohort. The study combined high-throughput TCR immunosequencing, statistical association of individual TCRs with disease status, and machine learning to predict cytomegalovirus infection status. A later analysis re-analyzed previously published TCR beta repertoires from 500 to 700 donors and added high-resolution HLA genotyping to study TCR occurrence patterns. Rather than drawing on any new phenotypic data, the later analysis identified candidate immune exposures from TCR beta sequences and the way those sequences occurred across donors. An earlier analysis of some 500 of the donors applied high-throughput TCR beta sequencing to assess whether each TCR beta V gene segment acted as functional or pseudogenic. Donor age, sex, ethnicity and CMV serostatus were compiled alongside the repertoire data. A later genetic analysis used genome-wide SNP genotypes for about three fifths of the 666 donors, treating that subset as a discovery cohort. All discovery cohort repertoires had been generated using a single sequencing platform. HLA typing covered class I and class II loci at four-digit resolution. The number of typed donors differed by locus: 629-630 for A, B, C, DRB1 and DQB1; some 500 for DQA1; some 610 for DPA1; and about 450 for DPB1. Because of strong linkage in the cohort, four to six DR-DQ haplotypes were treated as single units for association and clustering. On average, 235,054 unique TCR beta nucleotide sequences were sequenced per donor among some 430 genotyped donors of the cohort, with around 19% of those sequences being non-productive. General findings and caveats noted by the study authors: The earlier analysis of a few hundred of the donors excluded 15 to 20 rarely observed V segments, including chromosome 9 orphons, because counts were too low. In a later analysis, HLA-associated TCR beta chains were found to be more clonally expanded and to have lower generation probabilities than equally common non-associated chains. Some IMGT-functional V segments, including TRBV6-2 and TRBV6-3, could not be told apart with the 87-base-pair reads, so those segments were excluded. According to a later analysis, most CMV-associated TCR beta chains appeared to be HLA-restricted, and the HLA associations seemed to be driven largely by CMV exposure. In this cohort, only TCR beta chains were sequenced, and detectable features were limited by the absence of alpha or paired-chain data. The classifier was reported to diagnose cytomegalovirus status with high specificity and sensitivity in both the original cohort and the validation cohort. Compared with the roughly 700-donor mean, donors in an Asian-associated ancestry cluster had fewer N-insertions in productive TCRs, according to a later genetic analysis. An earlier analysis of around 540 of the donors showed that most TCR beta V segments appeared in productive rearrangements either about 87% or about 30% of the time, which broadly matched IMGT annotations. Because HLA typing was missing for some donors at each locus, association tests included only the typed subset. In a later analysis, several top co-occurrence clusters were reported to appear linked to parvovirus B19, influenza, CMV and Epstein-Barr virus. Correlated functional status among segregating V segments might reflect linkage disequilibrium, but an unknown experimental factor could not be ruled out. In a later analysis, 16,951 TCR beta sequences were associated with specific HLA alleles at a false discovery rate of 0.05. Assigning TCR associations to individual alleles was difficult when HLA alleles, especially DR and DQ, strongly co-occurred. In a later genetic analysis, a missense DCLRE1C variant was associated with V-gene and J-gene trimming of TCR beta chains, and the association was replicated in an independent cohort. Most TCR sequences were observed very rarely across donors, whereas some public TCRs were present in many individuals. In a later analysis, TCR association rates were found to vary across HLA loci, with the most associated TCRs seen for DRB1 alleles and the fewest for HLA-C alleles. It was suggested by the authors that the approach could potentially be generalized to other disease states and immunological phenotypes. A group of highly shared sequence variants was considered likely to be a technical artifact of the sequencing pipeline. The only immune exposure information available for the cohort was CMV serostatus. The study gave a list of some 150 TCR beta chains associated with cytomegalovirus. Roughly uniform sequencing depth across donors was assumed in presence/absence analyses, although this assumption may not hold. A further reported finding was that TCR beta sequences accurately predicted the HLA-A and HLA-B alleles for most subjects in the first cohort. Three of the identified cytomegalovirus-associated TCR beta chains were confirmed in vitro to be specific for cytomegalovirus antigens.

Library method: the immunoSEQ multiplex PCR assay. A mixture of 60 forward primers for TCR Vbeta segments and 13 reverse primers for TCR Jbeta segments was used in the multiplex PCR. The CDR3 region of rearranged TCR beta genes was amplified from genomic DNA with a multiplex PCR assay. The Illumina HiSeq System was used to sequence the amplified TCR beta libraries as 87-base-pair reads. From the authors' description of their analysis: Across the 700 or so repertoires, a later analysis counted 80 million or so unique TCR beta chains, 9.5 million to 12 million of which were shared by at least two donors. A nearest-neighbor algorithm error-corrected the raw reads and collapsed the reads into unique sequences, merging closely related sequences to remove PCR and sequencing errors. V, D and J gene segments were assigned by aligning CDR3 sequences to IMGT reference sequences. For a sequence to be retained, a match of at least six nucleotides was required to both a V gene segment and a J gene segment. A rearrangement was called productive if the CDR3 had no stop codons and remained in frame with V and J, and every other rearrangement was called non-productive. CDR3 was defined according to IMGT convention as the region running from the second conserved V-encoded cysteine to the conserved J-encoded phenylalanine. In an earlier analysis of 500 to 650 of the donors, sequences lacking an unambiguous match to a single V gene segment were excluded. An earlier analysis of roughly 590 of the donors called V segments functional above 56.7% productive rearrangements and segregating when the between-donor standard deviation exceeded 5%. A statistical classification framework was built to diagnose cytomegalovirus status from the catalog of TCR beta chain sequences. In a later analysis, TCR nucleotide sequences were compared against IMGT/GENE-DB human TR gene sequences so that V and J genes could be assigned. In a later analysis, CDR3 sequences and most-parsimonious VDJ recombination scenarios were assigned using the TCRdist pipeline. In a later analysis, each TCR beta chain was defined by its CDR3 amino acid sequence together with its V-gene family, and reads lacking a unique V-gene family were excluded. In a later analysis, 500 to 650 highly shared, low-generation-probability nucleotide sequences were removed to address suspected cross-contamination and a sequencing artifact. In a later analysis, a clonal expansion index was calculated for each public chain from normalized within-repertoire ranks of inferred template counts. In a later analysis, generation probabilities were computed with a VDJ recombination model fitted to out-of-frame rearrangements, and the resulting probabilities were checked against IGoR. In a later analysis, TCR-TCR, TCR-HLA and TCR-CMV co-occurrence was scored with hypergeometric tests, and a repertoire-size bias correction was applied to TCR pairs. In a later analysis, false discovery rates were estimated by permuting HLA or CMV assignments 20 times. A later analysis grouped co-occurring TCRs with DBSCAN, adding TCRdist sequence similarity when clustering within HLA-allele-positive subsets. Co-occurrence clustering excluded repertoires with fewer than 30,000 or more than 120,000 public chains, plus five with anomalous nucleotide sharing. TCRdb took this table from immuneACCESS and kept in-frame rearrangements with V and J called. Such tables lack part of the clones; where checked against another copy, unresolved V genes explain under half of the gap, and the rest is unexplained. V, J and clone size were drawn from that table, and D and trimming were deduced from the DNA. Present in this sample are around 300,000 clones, approximately 90% of which were seen just once. Roughly 2% of the sample rests with the top ten.

In total, more than 500 healthy bone marrow donors made up the cohort. Cohort members were all nominally healthy when sampled, although unrecorded immune exposures were likely present. The donor was CMV seronegative and was included in the group of a few hundred seronegative cohort members. Each donor provided a peripheral blood sample, and peripheral blood mononuclear cells were used for TCR beta sequencing. The Qiagen DNeasy Blood Extraction Kit was used to extract genomic DNA from the blood cell samples. V loses 2 bases of germline sequence and J loses 1 base, and the interval between the two ends is 9 bases. The CDR3 sequence holds 14 residues, the cysteine and phenylalanine included. Only CDR3 DNA is held: 42 bases, read in frame from base 1. CDR1 and CDR2 (MNHEY, SMNVEV) derive from the germline V gene (reference sequence).

Sequenced input: PBMCs. This receptor was identified in a young woman in good health and CMV-seronegative. In this chain, TRBV27 is recombined with TRBJ2-7; the D gene is perhaps TRBD1, from 5 matching bases. The CDR3 protein: CASSLNQGSYEQYF. The DNA sequence reads TGTGCCAGCAGTTTAAACCAGGGTTCCTACGAGCAGTACTTC.